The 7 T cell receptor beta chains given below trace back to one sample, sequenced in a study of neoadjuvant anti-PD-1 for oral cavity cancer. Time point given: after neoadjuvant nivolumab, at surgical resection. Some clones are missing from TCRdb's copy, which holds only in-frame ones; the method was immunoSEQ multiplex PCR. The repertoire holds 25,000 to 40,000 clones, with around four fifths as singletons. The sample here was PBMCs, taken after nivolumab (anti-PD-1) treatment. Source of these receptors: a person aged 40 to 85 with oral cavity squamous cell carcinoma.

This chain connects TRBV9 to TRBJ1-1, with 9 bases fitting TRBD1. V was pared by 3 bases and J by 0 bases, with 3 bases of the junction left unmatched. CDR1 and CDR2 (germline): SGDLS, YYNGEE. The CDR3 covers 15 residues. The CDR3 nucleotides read TGTGCCAGCAGCGGAGGGACAGGGCTGAACACTGAAGCTTTCTTT. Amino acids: CASSGGTGLNTEAFF.

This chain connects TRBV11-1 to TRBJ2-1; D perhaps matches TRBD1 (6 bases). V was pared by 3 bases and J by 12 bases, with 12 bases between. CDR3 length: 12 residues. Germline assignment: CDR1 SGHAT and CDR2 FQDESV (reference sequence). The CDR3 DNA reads TGTGCCAGCAGCTTCCGGGACAAGGGGCAGTTCTTC. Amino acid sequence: CASSFRDKGQFF.

The DNA of the CDR3 is TGCGCCAGCAGCCAAGAGTTCGGACTCCCCTCAGATACGCAGTATTTT. This encodes CASSQEFGLPSDTQYF. The chain combines TRBV4-3 with TRBJ2-3; tentatively, D is TRBD2 (5 bases). Germline assignment: CDR1 LGHNA and CDR2 YSLEER. Trimming removed 0 bases at V and 4 bases at J, with 14 bases between. CDR3 size: 16 residues.

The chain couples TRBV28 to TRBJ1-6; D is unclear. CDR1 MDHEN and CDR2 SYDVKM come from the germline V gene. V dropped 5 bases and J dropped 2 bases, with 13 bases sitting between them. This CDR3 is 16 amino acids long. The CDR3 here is CASSVIREAYNSPLHF. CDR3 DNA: TGTGCCAGCAGTGTAATTCGGGAGGCCTATAATTCACCCCTCCACTTT.

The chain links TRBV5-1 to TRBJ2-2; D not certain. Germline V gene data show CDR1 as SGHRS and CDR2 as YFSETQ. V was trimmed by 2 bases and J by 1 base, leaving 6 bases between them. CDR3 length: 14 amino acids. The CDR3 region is CASSLNGNTGELFF. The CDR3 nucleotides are TGCGCCAGCAGCTTAAACGGGAACACCGGGGAGCTGTTTTTT.

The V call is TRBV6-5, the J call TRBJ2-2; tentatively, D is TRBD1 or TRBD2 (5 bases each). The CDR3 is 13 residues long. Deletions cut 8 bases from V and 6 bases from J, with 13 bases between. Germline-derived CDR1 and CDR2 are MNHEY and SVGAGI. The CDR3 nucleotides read TGTGCCAGCGAAGGGACCGCACCCGGGGAGCTGTTTTTT. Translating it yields CASEGTAPGELFF.

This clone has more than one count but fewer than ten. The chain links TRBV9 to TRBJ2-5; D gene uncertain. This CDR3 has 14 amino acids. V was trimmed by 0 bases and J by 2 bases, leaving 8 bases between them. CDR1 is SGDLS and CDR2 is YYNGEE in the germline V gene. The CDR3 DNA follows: TGTGCCAGCAGCGTAGTGCCATCGCAAGAGACCCAGTACTTC. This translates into CASSVVPSQETQYF.